This T cell receptor (beta chain) was found in a study of blood T cell repertoires in COVID-19. The length of the CDR3 is 13 residues. V shed 5 bases and J shed 5 bases, with 12 bases lying between them. TCRdb's copy holds only in-frame clones and misses some; the assay was immunoSEQ multiplex PCR. The repertoire holds approximately 400,000 clones, approximately 91% seen once, with 0.8% to 0.9% in the top ten. This sequence was found in a woman between 40 and 55 years old who had been exposed to COVID-19. Sequencing was done on a sample of PBMCs or T cells enriched from blood (not recorded which). This rearrangement joins TRBV12-3 or TRBV12-4 to TRBJ1-1; D is ambiguous. In DNA, the CDR3 is TGTGCCAGCAGTGCGACCGGGAGGACTGAAGCTTTCTTT. It specifies CASSATGRTEAFF.